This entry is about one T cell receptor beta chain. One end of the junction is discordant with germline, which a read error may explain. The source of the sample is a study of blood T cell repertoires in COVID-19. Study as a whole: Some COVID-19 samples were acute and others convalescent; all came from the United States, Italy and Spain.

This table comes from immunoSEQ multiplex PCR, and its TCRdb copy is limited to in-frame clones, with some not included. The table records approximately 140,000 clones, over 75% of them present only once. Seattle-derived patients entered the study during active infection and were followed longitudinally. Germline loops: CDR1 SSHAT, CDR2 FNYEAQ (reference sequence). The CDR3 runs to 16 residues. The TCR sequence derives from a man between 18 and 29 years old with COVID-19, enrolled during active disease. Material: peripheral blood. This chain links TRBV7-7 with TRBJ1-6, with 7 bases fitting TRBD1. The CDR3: CASSLAVVRGQSPLHF. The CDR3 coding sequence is TGTGCTAGCAGCTTAGCGGTGGTGAGGGGGCAATCACCCCTCCACTTT.